This TCR beta chain was identified during a study of molecular identifiers for immune sequencing clone quantification. About the study: Five aliquots were made in replicates from the RNA of approximately 22,000 or 94,000 naive CD8 cells, and four were sequenced. Points from the study as a whole: In naive cells, clones above 20 RNA copies held under 1% of molecules, whereas in effector cells they held over 99%. Underestimated sizes of highly expanded clones could result from identical TCR molecules that share a barcode.

TCRdb itself ran the PCR reads through MiXCR, one entry per CDR3 protein. The repertoire holds 550,000 to 750,000 distinct CDR3 sequences, with just under 20% as singletons. This CDR3 spans 13 amino acids. V was pared by 1 base and J by 6 bases, with 10 bases between. CDR1 and CDR2 from the germline V gene are SEHNR and FQNEAQ (reference sequence). Points on this clonotype: Its antigen remains unidentified.

In the sort, naive CD8 T cells were defined as CD8+CD4-CCR7+CD45RA+. This chain joins TRBV7-9 and TRBJ2-7, with D possibly being TRBD1 (5 bases). The sequenced material came from naive CD8+ T cells from blood, with Jurkat cell RNA spiked in. Described subset: FACS-sorted CD8+CD4-CCR7+CD45RA+ naive T cells. This clonotype was sampled from a human donor in good health. Some libraries in this study had Jurkat cell RNA spiked in. CDR3 DNA: TGTGCCAGCAGCTTAGAGGGGCACCGCGAGCAGTACTTC. Translated: CASSLEGHREQYF.